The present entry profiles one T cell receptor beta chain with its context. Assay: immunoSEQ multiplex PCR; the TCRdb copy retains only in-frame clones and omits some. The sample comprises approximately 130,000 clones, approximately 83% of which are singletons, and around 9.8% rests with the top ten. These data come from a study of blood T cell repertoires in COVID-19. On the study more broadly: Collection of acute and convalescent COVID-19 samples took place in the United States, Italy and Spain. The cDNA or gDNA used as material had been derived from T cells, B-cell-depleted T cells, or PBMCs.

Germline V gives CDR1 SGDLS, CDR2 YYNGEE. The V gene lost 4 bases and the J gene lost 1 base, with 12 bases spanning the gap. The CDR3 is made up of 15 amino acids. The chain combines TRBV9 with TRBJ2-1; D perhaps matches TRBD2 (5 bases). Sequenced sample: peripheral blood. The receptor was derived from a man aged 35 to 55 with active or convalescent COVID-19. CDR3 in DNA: TGTGCCAGCAGCCCAGAGGGTTCGTCCTACAATGAGCAGTTCTTC. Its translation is CASSPEGSSYNEQFF. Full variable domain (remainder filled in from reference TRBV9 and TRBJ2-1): DSGVTQTPKHLITATGQRVTLRCSPRSGDLSVYWYQQSLDQGLQFLIQYYNGEERAKGNILERFSAQQFPDLHSELNLSSLELGDSALYFCASSPEGSSYNEQFFGPGTRLTVL.